Shown below are 20 T cell receptor beta chains from a single sample sequenced in a study of cytomegalovirus exposure and HLA in healthy donors. Sequenced by immunoSEQ multiplex PCR; TCRdb stores in-frame clones only, minus some. The sample lists about 250,000 clones, more than 85% occurring once. The material sequenced was PBMCs. These receptors were obtained from a man in his late teens or twenties in good health and CMV-seropositive.

CDR3: CASSDSWHSNTGELFF. For the CDR3, the DNA is TGTGCCAGCAGTGACTCGTGGCACTCGAACACCGGGGAGCTGTTTTTT. The chain recombines TRBV6-4 with TRBJ2-2; no clear D. Germline CDR1 reads MRHNA; CDR2 reads SNTAGT. Trimming shortened V by 0 bases and J by 0 bases, and 8 bases separated the two germline ends. This CDR3 region has 16 residues.

V gene TRBV6-1 combines with J gene TRBJ2-3; D call uncertain. The CDR3 is made up of 13 amino acids. CDR1 and CDR2 from the germline V gene are MNHNS and SASEGT. Between the trimmed V and J ends, which lost 2 bases and 3 bases, there was a span of 6 bases. The CDR3 coding sequence is TGTGCCAGCAGTGAAACCCCAACAGATACGCAGTATTTT. Translation: CASSETPTDTQYF.

The chain employs TRBV6-5 and TRBJ1-2, with D maybe TRBD1 (5 bases). Per the germline V gene, CDR1 is MNHEY and CDR2 is SVGAGI. The CDR3 has 11 amino acids. V was clipped by 6 bases and J by 8 bases, with 10 bases between them. The CDR3 loop reads CASRQGGGYTF. DNA of the CDR3: TGTGCCAGCAGGCAGGGAGGCGGCTACACCTTC.

This sequence joins TRBV27 and TRBJ1-5; tentative D call: TRBD1 (5 bases). The V end was cut by 8 bases, the J end by 1 base, with 15 bases between. CDR3 size: 15 residues. The germline V gene encodes CDR1 MNHEY and CDR2 SMNVEV (reference sequence). CDR3 residues: CASGRAGWSNQPQHF. The CDR3 DNA is TGTGCCAGCGGAAGAGCAGGGTGGAGCAATCAGCCCCAGCATTTT.

V usage is TRBV25-1 and J usage is TRBJ2-7; no clear D gene. Germline lookup yields CDR1 MGHDK and CDR2 SYGVNS. V lost 10 bases, J lost 5 bases, and 24 bases lay in between. The CDR3 extends over 15 amino acids. The CDR3 here is CATSSVVGFAHEQYF. CDR3 nucleotide sequence: TGTGCCACCTCATCGGTGGTAGGGTTTGCCCACGAGCAGTACTTC.

The V gene is TRBV6-5, the J gene TRBJ2-5, with D maybe TRBD1 (5 bases). The CDR3 totals 13 residues. Trimming cost V 2 bases and J 5 bases, with 9 bases left between them. CDR1 MNHEY and CDR2 SVGAGI come from the germline V gene. The CDR3 sequence: CASSYQGGETQYF. The CDR3 bases are TGTGCCAGCAGTTACCAGGGTGGCGAGACCCAGTACTTC.

This CDR3 reads CASSLVFPGGTGELFF. The CDR3 DNA reads as TGCGCCAGCAGCTTGGTTTTTCCGGGAGGCACCGGGGAGCTGTTTTTT. The V gene is TRBV5-1, the J gene TRBJ2-2; 7 bases line up with TRBD2. CDR1 is SGHRS and CDR2 is YFSETQ in the germline V gene. V gave up 0 bases and J gave up 4 bases; unmatched junction bases: 6. This CDR3 is built from 16 residues.

This chain uses TRBV4-1 with TRBJ2-4, with TRBD1 identical over 7 bases. Germline CDR1 MGHRA, CDR2 YSYEKL. Trimming removed 1 base from V and 7 bases from J; junction bases left unmatched: 13. The CDR3 has 17 residues. The CDR3 loop reads CASSQGGARGRLNIQYF. CDR3 nucleotides: TGCGCCAGCAGCCAAGGGGGAGCAAGGGGGCGTTTGAACATTCAGTACTTC.

The DNA for the CDR3 is TGCAGCGTTGGGGGGGGAGGGTCAGCGGCCCAGCATTTT. Its translation: CSVGGGGSAAQHF. The chain couples TRBV29-1 to TRBJ1-5; D may be TRBD1 (5 bases). Germline V lookup: CDR1 SQVTM, CDR2 ANQGSEA. V was shortened by 4 bases and J by 11 bases, with 18 bases between the two germline ends. The CDR3 is 13 residues long.

The gene calls are TRBV4-3 and TRBJ2-1; D not certain. Trimming pared 0 bases from V and 9 bases from J, leaving 12 bases between. CDR3 length equals 14 residues. The germline V gene has CDR1 LGHNA and CDR2 YSLEER. CDR3 residues: CASSQDVKGSEQFF. The CDR3 DNA reads as TGCGCCAGCAGCCAAGATGTTAAGGGTTCTGAGCAGTTCTTC.

The chain combines TRBV5-4 with TRBJ2-7, with D unresolved. The V end lost 0 bases, the J end lost 5 bases, and 3 bases lay between the germline ends. The germline V gene encodes CDR1 SGHNT and CDR2 YYREEE (reference sequence). The CDR3 consists of 11 residues. The CDR3 region is CASSLDDEQYF. Here the CDR3 DNA reads TGTGCCAGCAGCTTGGACGACGAGCAGTACTTC. The whole variable domain, remainder taken from reference TRBV5-4 and TRBJ2-7, is ETGVTQSPTHLIKTRGQQVTLRCSSQSGHNTVSWYQQALGQGPQFIFQYYREEENGRGNFPPRFSGLQFPNYSSELNVNALELDDSALYLCASSLDDEQYFGPGTRLTVT.

The rearrangement links TRBV6-6 to TRBJ2-3; perhaps TRBD1 as D (6 bases). The CDR3 sequence is 14 residues long. With 5 bases removed from V and 8 bases from J, the gap between germline ends came to 17 bases. CDR1 and CDR2 from the germline V gene are MNHNY and SVGAGI (reference sequence). CDR3 residues: CASSADSRGGTQYF. CDR3 DNA: TGTGCCAGCAGTGCGGACTCCAGAGGGGGTACGCAGTATTTT.

Written as DNA, the CDR3 is TGCGCCAGCAGTGAGGGGCAAGGGGTCATGTACGAGCAGTACTTC. It yields the protein CASSEGQGVMYEQYF. V and J are TRBV10-1 and TRBJ2-7; tentatively, D is TRBD1 (5 bases). CDR1 and CDR2 from the germline V gene are WNHNN and SYGVQD (reference sequence). The length of the CDR3 is 15 residues. V was trimmed by 2 bases and J by 4 bases, leaving 15 bases between them.

This chain joins TRBV5-1 and TRBJ2-7, with D perhaps matching TRBD2 (7 bases). Trimming took 2 bases from V and 2 from J, leaving 14 bases between them. This CDR3 spans 15 amino acids. Germline V gene data show CDR1 as SGHRS and CDR2 as YFSETQ. The CDR3 nucleotides read TGCGCCAGCAGCTTCGACGCGGGGGCAACCTACGAGCAGTACTTC. Protein sequence: CASSFDAGATYEQYF. Full variable domain (outside the CDR3, taken from reference TRBV5-1 and TRBJ2-7): KAGVTQTPRYLIKTRGQQVTLSCSPISGHRSVSWYQQTPGQGLQFLFEYFSETQRNKGNFPGRFSGRQFSNSRSEMNVSTLELGDSALYLCASSFDAGATYEQYFGPGTRLTVT.

The chain uses TRBV25-1 and TRBJ2-5; D is ambiguous. The CDR3 runs to 11 residues. In germline, CDR1 is MGHDK, CDR2 SYGVNS. Between the trimmed V and J ends, which lost 3 bases and 11 bases, there was a span of 10 bases. CDR3 coding DNA: TGTGCCAGCAGTGAGGGGTCAAGGCAGTACTTC. This gives the protein CASSEGSRQYF.

This chain links TRBV19 with TRBJ2-7; a possible D gene is TRBD2 (5 bases). The germline V gene encodes CDR1 LNHDA and CDR2 SQIVND (reference sequence). V gave up 1 base and J gave up 3 bases, with 19 bases separating them. The CDR3 runs to 17 residues. The CDR3 bases are TGTGCCAGTAGTATAGCCCCCCCGACTCTCGGGGACTACGAGCAGTACTTC. Its translation: CASSIAPPTLGDYEQYF.

In its sample, this clone was seen once. V gene TRBV7-6 combines with J gene TRBJ1-4; TRBD1 is a possible D gene (5 bases). Germline-derived CDR1 and CDR2 are SGHVS and FNYEAQ. Between the trimmed V and J ends, which lost 5 bases and 2 bases, there was a span of 18 bases. The length of the CDR3 is 17 residues. CDR3 DNA sequence: TGTGCCAGCAGCCTCCGCCCCGGGGCAGCGACTAATGAAAAACTGTTTTTT. This translates into CASSLRPGAATNEKLFF. Based on the CDR3 plus reference TRBV7-6 and TRBJ1-4, the full variable domain is GAGVSQSPRYKVTKRGQDVALRCDPISGHVSLYWYRQALGQGPEFLTYFNYEAQQDKSGLPNDRFSAERPEGSISTLTIQRTEQRDSAMYRCASSLRPGAATNEKLFFGSGTQLSVL.

The chain has TRBV27 and TRBJ1-1, with 7 bases aligning to TRBD1. Per the germline V gene, CDR1 is MNHEY and CDR2 is SMNVEV (reference sequence). Losses at the gene ends were 6 bases for V and 2 bases for J; bases not matched to a gene: 6. The CDR3 extends over 14 amino acids. CDR3 nucleotides: TGTGCCAGCAGCCCAGGGGGAGACAACACTGAAGCTTTCTTT. As protein: CASSPGGDNTEAFF.

The chain recombines TRBV11-3 with TRBJ2-1; 12 bases fit TRBD2. This CDR3 spans 13 amino acids. Per germline, CDR1 SGHNT and CDR2 YENEEA. The V and J ends lost 3 bases and 10 bases, in that order; junction bases with no gene match: 1. CDR3 in DNA: TGTGCCAGCAGCTTGCTAGCGGGAGGGGAGCAGTTCTTC. Its protein product is CASSLLAGGEQFF.

The chain couples TRBV30 to TRBJ2-5; the match to TRBD2 covers 13 bases. Germline V gene sequence: CDR1 GTSNPN, CDR2 SVGIG (reference sequence). V lost 1 base, J lost 5 bases, and 13 bases stayed unmatched. This CDR3 has 18 amino acids. CDR3 residues: CAWSGKRGLAGAPETQYF. The DNA for the CDR3 is TGTGCCTGGAGTGGCAAGCGCGGACTAGCGGGAGCTCCTGAGACCCAGTACTTC.